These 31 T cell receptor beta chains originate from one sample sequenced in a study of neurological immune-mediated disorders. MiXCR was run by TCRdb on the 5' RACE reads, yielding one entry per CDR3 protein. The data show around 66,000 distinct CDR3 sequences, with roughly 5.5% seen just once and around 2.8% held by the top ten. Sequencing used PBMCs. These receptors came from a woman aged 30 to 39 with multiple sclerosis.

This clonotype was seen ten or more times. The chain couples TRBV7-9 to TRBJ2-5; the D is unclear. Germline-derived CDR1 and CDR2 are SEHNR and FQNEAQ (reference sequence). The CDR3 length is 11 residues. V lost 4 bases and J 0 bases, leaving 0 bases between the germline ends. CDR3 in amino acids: CASSYQETQYF. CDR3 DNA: TGTGCCAGCAGCTACCAAGAGACCCAGTACTTC. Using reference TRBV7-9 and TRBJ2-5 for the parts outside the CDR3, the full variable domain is DTGVSQNPRHKITKRGQNVTFRCDPISEHNRLYWYRQTLGQGPEFLTYFQNEAQLEKSRLLSDRFSAERPKGSFSTLEIQRTEQGDSAMYLCASSYQETQYFGPGTRLLVL.

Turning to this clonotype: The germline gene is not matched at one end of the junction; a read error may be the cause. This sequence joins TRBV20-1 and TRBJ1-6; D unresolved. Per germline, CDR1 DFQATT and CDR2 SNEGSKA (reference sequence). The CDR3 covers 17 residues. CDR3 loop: CSARVSPARRSSSPLNF. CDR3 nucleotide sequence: TGCAGTGCTAGAGTTTCCCCTGCCCGGCGGAGCTCTTCACCCCTCAACTTT.

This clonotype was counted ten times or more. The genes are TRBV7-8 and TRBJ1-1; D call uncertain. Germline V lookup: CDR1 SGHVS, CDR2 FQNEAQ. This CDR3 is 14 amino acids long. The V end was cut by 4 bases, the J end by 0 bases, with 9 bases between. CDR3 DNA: TGTGCCAGCAGCTCCCCCAGGTTGAACACTGAAGCTTTCTTT. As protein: CASSSPRLNTEAFF.

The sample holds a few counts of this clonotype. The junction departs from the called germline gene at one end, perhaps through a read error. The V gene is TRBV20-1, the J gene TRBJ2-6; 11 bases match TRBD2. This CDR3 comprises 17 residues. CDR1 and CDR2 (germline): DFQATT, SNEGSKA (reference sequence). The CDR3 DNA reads TGCAGTGCCAGAAGACTAGCGGGGACCTCTGGGGCCAAAGTCCTGACTTTC. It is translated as CSARRLAGTSGAKVLTF.

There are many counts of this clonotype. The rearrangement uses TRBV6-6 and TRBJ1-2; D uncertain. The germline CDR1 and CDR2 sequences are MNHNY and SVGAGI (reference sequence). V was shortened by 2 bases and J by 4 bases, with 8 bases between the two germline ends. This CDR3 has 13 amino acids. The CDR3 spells CASSYEGSYGYTF. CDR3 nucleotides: TGTGCCAGCAGTTACGAGGGCTCCTATGGCTACACCTTC.

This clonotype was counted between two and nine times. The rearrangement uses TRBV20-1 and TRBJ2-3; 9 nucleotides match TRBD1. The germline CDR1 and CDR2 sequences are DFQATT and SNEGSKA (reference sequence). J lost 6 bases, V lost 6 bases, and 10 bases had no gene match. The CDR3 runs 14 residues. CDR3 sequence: CSASGTGHADTQYF. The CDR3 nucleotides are TGCAGTGCATCCGGGACAGGGCACGCGGATACGCAGTATTTT.

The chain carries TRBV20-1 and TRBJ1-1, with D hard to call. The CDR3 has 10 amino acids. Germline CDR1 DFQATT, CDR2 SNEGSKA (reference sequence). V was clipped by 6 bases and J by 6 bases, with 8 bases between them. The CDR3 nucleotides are TGCAGTGCCCTCCGGGCTGAAGCTTTCTTT. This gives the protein CSALRAEAFF.

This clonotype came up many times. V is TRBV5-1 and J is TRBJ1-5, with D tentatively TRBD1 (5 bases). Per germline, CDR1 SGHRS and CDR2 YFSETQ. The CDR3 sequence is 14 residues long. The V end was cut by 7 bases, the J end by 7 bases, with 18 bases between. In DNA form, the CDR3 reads TGCGCCAGCGGGTTAGTCGGGGCAGGCCAGCCCCAGCATTTT. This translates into CASGLVGAGQPQHF.

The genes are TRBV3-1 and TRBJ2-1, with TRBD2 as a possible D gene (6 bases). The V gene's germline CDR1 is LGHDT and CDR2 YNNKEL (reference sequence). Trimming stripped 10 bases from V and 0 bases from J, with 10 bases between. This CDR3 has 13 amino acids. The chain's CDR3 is CATPSDSYNEQFF. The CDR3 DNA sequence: TGTGCCACTCCTAGCGACTCCTACAATGAGCAGTTCTTC.

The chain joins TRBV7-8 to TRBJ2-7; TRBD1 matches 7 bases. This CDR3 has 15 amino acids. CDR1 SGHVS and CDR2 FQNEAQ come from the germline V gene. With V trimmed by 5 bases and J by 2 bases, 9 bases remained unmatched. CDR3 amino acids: CASSLTGYRTYEQYF. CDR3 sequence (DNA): TGTGCCAGCAGCCTGACAGGGTATAGGACCTACGAGCAGTACTTC.

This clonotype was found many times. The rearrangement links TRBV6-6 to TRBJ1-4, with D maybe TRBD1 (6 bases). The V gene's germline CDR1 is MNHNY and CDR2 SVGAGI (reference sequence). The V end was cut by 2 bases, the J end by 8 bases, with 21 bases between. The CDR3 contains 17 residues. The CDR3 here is CASSYPGTGMIEEKLFF. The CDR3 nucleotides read TGTGCCAGCAGTTACCCGGGTACAGGGATGATAGAGGAAAAACTGTTTTTT.

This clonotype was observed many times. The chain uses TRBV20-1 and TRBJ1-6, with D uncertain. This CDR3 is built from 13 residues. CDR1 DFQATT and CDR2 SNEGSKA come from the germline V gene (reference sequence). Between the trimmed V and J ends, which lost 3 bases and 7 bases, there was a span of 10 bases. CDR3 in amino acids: CSAREDQNSPLHF. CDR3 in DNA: TGCAGTGCTAGGGAGGACCAGAATTCACCCCTCCACTTT.

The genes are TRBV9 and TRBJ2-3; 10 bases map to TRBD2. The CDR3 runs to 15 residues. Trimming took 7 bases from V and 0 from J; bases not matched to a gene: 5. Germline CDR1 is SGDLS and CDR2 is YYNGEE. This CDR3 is CASGRTSGSTDTQYF. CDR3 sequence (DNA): TGTGCCAGCGGCCGGACTAGCGGAAGCACAGATACGCAGTATTTT.

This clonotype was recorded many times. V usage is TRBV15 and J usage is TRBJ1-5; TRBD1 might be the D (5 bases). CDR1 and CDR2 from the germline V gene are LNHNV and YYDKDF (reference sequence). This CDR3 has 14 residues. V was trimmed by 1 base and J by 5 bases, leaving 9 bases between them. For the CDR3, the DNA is TGTGCCACCAGCAGAGCAGGGATTGATCAGCCCCAGCATTTT. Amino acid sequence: CATSRAGIDQPQHF.

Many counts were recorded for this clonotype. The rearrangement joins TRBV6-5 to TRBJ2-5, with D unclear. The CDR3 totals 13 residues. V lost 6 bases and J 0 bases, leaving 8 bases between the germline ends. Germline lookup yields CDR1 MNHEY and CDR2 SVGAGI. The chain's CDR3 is CASRRRNQETQYF. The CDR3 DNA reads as TGTGCCAGCAGAAGGCGGAACCAAGAGACCCAGTACTTC.

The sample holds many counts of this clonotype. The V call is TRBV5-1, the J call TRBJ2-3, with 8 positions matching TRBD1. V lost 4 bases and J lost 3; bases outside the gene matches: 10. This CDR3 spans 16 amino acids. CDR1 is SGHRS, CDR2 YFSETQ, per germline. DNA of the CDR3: TGCGCCAGCAGCGCTAATGGACAGGGTAGGACAGATACGCAGTATTTT. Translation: CASSANGQGRTDTQYF.

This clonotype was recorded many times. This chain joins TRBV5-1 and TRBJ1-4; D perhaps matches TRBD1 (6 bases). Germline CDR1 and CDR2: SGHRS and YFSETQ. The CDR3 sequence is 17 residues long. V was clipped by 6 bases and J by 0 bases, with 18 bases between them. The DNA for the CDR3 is TGCGCCAGCAAAACAGGGAGGCTCTCGTCAACTAATGAAAAACTGTTTTTT. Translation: CASKTGRLSSTNEKLFF.

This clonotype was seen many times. The CDR3 is CSAPRQGAVSSNQPQHF. CDR3 DNA: TGCAGTGCCCCTAGGCAGGGGGCCGTCTCTAGCAATCAGCCCCAGCATTTT. The rearrangement joins TRBV20-1 to TRBJ1-5; 8 positions match TRBD1. Germline loops: CDR1 DFQATT, CDR2 SNEGSKA (reference sequence). V lost 6 bases, J lost 0 bases, and 13 bases stayed unmatched. This CDR3 is built from 17 residues.

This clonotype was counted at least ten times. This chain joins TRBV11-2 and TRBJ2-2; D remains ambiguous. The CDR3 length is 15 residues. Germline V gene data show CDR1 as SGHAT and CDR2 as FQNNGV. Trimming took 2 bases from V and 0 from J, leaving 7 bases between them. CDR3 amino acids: CASSLRSSNTGELFF. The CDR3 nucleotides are TGTGCCAGCAGCTTAAGAAGTTCGAACACCGGGGAGCTGTTTTTT.

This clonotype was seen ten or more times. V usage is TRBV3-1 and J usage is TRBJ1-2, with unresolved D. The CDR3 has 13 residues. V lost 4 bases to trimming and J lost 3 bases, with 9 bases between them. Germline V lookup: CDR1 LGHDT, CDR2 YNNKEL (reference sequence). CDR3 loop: CASSPTGDYGYTF. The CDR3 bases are TGTGCCAGCAGCCCAACGGGAGACTATGGCTACACCTTC.

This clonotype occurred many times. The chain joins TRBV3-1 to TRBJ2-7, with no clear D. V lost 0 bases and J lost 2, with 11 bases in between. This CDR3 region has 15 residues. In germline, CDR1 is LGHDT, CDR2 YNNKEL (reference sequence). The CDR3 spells CASSQDWQDPYEQYF. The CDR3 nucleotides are TGTGCCAGCAGCCAAGATTGGCAGGACCCCTACGAGCAGTACTTC.

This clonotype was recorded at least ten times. The CDR3 loop is CASSLAGGPDTQYF. The CDR3 DNA reads as TGTGCCAGCAGTTTAGCGGGGGGGCCAGATACGCAGTATTTT. This chain joins TRBV12-3 or TRBV12-4 and TRBJ2-3; TRBD2 is a possible D gene (7 bases). V was pared by 0 bases and J by 4 bases, with 8 bases between. This CDR3 is 14 amino acids long.

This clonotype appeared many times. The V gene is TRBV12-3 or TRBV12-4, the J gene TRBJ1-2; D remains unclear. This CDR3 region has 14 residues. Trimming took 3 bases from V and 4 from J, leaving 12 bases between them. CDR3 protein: CASSFSGLGYGYTF. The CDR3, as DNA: TGTGCCAGCAGTTTTTCGGGTCTTGGCTATGGCTACACCTTC.

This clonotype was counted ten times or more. The chain's CDR3 is CASSPPGEETQYF. The CDR3 DNA is TGTGCCAGCTCACCACCCGGCGAAGAGACCCAGTACTTC. The gene calls are TRBV18 and TRBJ2-5; D is undetermined. Trimming pared 0 bases from V and 3 bases from J, leaving 5 bases between. Germline V gives CDR1 KGHSH, CDR2 LQKENI. This CDR3 spans 13 amino acids.

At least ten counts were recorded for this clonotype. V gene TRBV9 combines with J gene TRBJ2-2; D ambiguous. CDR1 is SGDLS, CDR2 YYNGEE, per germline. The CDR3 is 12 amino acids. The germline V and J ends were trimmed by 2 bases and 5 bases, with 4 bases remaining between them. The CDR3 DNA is TGTGCCAGCAGCGTTTCGACCGGGGAGCTGTTTTTT. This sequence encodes CASSVSTGELFF.

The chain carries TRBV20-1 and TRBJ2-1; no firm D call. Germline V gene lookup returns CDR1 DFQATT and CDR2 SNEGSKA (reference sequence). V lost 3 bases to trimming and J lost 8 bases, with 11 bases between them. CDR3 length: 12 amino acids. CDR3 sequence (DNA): TGCAGTGCTAGGTTGAGCTTCCATGAGCAGTTCTTC. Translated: CSARLSFHEQFF.

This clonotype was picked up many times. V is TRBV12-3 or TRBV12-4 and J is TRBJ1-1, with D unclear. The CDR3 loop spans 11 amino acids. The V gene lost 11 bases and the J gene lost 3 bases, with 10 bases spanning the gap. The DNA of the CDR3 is TGTGCCTGCACCCCGGACACTGAAGCTTTCTTT. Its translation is CACTPDTEAFF.

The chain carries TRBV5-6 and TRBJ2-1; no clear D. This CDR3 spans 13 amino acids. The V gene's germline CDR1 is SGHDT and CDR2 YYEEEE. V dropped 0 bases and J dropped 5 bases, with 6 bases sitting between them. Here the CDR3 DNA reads TGTGCCAGCAGCTTGGCTACCAACAATGAGCAGTTCTTC. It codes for CASSLATNNEQFF.

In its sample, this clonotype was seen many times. This chain's CDR3 is CASSRGPNQPQHF. The CDR3 DNA reads TGCGCCAGCAGCAGAGGGCCCAATCAGCCCCAGCATTTT. The chain uses TRBV5-1 and TRBJ1-5; no definite D call. Trimming pared 4 bases from V and 3 bases from J, leaving 8 bases between. The CDR3 runs to 13 residues. Germline-derived CDR1 and CDR2 are SGHRS and YFSETQ.

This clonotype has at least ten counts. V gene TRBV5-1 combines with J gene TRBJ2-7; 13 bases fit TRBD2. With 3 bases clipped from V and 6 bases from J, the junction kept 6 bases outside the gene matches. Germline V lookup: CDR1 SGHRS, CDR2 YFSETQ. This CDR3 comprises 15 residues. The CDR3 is CASSSTGTSGAEQYF. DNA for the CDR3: TGCGCCAGCAGCTCGACCGGGACTAGCGGGGCCGAGCAGTACTTC.

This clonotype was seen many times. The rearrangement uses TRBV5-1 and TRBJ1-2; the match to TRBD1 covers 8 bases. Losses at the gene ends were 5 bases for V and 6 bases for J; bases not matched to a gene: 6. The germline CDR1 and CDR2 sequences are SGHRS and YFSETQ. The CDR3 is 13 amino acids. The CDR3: CASRQTGDNGYTF. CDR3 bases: TGCGCCAGCAGACAGACAGGGGATAATGGCTACACCTTC. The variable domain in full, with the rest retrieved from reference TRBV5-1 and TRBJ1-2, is KAGVTQTPRYLIKTRGQQVTLSCSPISGHRSVSWYQQTPGQGLQFLFEYFSETQRNKGNFPGRFSGRQFSNSRSEMNVSTLELGDSALYLCASRQTGDNGYTFGSGTRLTVV.